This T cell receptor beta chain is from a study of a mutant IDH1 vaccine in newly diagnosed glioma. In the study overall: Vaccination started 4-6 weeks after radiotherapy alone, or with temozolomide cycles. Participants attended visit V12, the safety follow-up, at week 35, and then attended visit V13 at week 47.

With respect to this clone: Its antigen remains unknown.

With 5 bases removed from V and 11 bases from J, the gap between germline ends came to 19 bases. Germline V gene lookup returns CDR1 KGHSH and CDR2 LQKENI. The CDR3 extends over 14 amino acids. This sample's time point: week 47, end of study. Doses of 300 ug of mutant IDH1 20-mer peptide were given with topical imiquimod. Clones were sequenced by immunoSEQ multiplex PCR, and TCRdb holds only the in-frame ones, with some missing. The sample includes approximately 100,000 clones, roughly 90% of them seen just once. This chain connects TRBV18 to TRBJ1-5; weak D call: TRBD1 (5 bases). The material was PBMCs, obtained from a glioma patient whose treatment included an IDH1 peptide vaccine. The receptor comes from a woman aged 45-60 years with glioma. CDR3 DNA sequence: TGTGCCAGCTCATGGGACGGCCAAAGATCGGCCCAGCATTTT. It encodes CASSWDGQRSAQHF.